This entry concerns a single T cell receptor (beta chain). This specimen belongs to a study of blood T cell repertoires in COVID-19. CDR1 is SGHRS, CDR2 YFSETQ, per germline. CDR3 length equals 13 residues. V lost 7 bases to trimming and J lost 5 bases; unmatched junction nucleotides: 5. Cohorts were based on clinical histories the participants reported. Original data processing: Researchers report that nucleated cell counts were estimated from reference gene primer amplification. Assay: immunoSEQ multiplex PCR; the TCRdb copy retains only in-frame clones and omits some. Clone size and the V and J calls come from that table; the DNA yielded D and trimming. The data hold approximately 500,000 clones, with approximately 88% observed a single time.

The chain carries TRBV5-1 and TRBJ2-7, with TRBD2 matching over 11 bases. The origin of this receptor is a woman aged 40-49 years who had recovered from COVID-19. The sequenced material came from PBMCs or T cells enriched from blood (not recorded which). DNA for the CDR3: TGCGCCAGCTCTAGCGGGAGGACGGACGAGCAGTACTTC. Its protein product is CASSSGRTDEQYF.